These T cell receptor beta chains were read from a single sample in a study of Ad26.COV2.S vaccination and SARS-CoV-2 variants. The assay was immunoSEQ multiplex PCR, and TCRdb's table has in-frame clones only and misses some. Among some 500,000 clones listed, 89% were seen once. The starting material was peripheral blood, obtained in a trial of Ad26.COV2.S vaccine versus placebo. Receptor source: a person aged 18-60 years who received the Ad26.COV2.S COVID-19 vaccine or a placebo. Both conserved end residues are part of each CDR3. The D gene is left open where the match is weak. Clone size is stated in some rows and not others, as once, few, many or a class when expanded.

J | V | size | D | CDR3 | DNA
TRBJ1-2 | TRBV10-3 | NA | NA | CAISESWMYTF | TGTGCCATCAGTGAGTCCTGGATGTACACCTTC
TRBJ2-5 | TRBV2 | NA | NA | CASRSTRLGETQYF | TGTGCCAGCCGCAGTACTAGGCTGGGAGAGACCCAGTACTTC
TRBJ1-5 | TRBV4-2 | NA | NA | CASSQVVPMGQERGQPQHF | TGTGCCAGCAGCCAAGTGGTTCCAATGGGTCAGGAGAGAGGTCAGCCCCAGCATTTT
TRBJ1-2 | TRBV6-1 | NA | NA | CASSDTAGGYTF | TGTGCCAGCAGTGATACAGCGGGGGGCTACACCTTC
TRBJ2-1 | TRBV28 | NA | TRBD2 | CASSPLGGGGYNEQFF | TGTGCCAGCAGTCCTCTCGGAGGCGGGGGATACAATGAGCAGTTCTTC
TRBJ1-2 | TRBV11-2 | NA | TRBD1 | CASSPRTGSSGYTF | TGTGCCAGCAGCCCCCGGACAGGGTCCAGTGGCTACACCTTC
TRBJ1-1 | TRBV5-1 | NA | NA | CASSPGGGTEAFF | TGCGCCAGCAGCCCGGGGGGCGGGACTGAAGCTTTCTTT
TRBJ1-3 | TRBV15 | NA | NA | CATSRGGTSGNTIYF | TGTGCCACCTCAAGAGGGGGGACCTCTGGAAACACCATATATTTT
TRBJ2-1 | TRBV7-3 | medium-sized | TRBD1 | CASSSGTGVYNEQFF | TGTGCCAGCAGTTCCGGGACAGGGGTCTACAATGAGCAGTTCTTC
TRBJ1-1 | TRBV5-1 | NA | TRBD1 | CASSLVRGQGGTEAFF | TGCGCCAGCAGCTTGGTTAGGGGACAGGGTGGTACTGAAGCTTTCTTT
TRBJ1-2 | TRBV4-3 | once | TRBD1 | CASSHGDSYGYTF | TGCGCCAGCAGCCATGGGGACAGCTATGGCTACACCTTC
TRBJ1-2 | TRBV6-1 | NA | NA | CASSDGRDGGYTF | TGTGCCAGCAGTGATGGCAGGGATGGTGGCTACACCTTC
TRBJ2-2 | TRBV3-1/TRBV3-2 | NA | NA | CASSRSAGELFF | TGTGCCAGCAGCCGGTCGGCCGGGGAGCTGTTTTTT
TRBJ1-1 | TRBV19 | NA | NA | CASSIGNSPEAFF | TGTGCCAGTAGTATAGGAAACAGTCCTGAAGCTTTCTTT
TRBJ2-5 | TRBV10-3 | NA | NA | CAISGRGDETQYF | TGTGCCATCAGTGGGCGAGGGGACGAGACCCAGTACTTC
TRBJ2-3 | TRBV11-3 | NA | NA | CASSLFVGYADTQYF | TGTGCCAGCAGCTTATTCGTGGGGTACGCAGATACGCAGTATTTT
TRBJ2-1 | TRBV5-1 | NA | NA | CASSSTTHEQFF | TGCGCCAGCAGCTCCACCACTCATGAGCAGTTCTTC
TRBJ2-7 | TRBV19 | NA | TRBD1 | CASRRTGTGAYEQYF | TGTGCCAGTAGAAGGACCGGGACAGGGGCCTACGAGCAGTACTTC
TRBJ2-1 | TRBV2 | NA | NA | CASSELPGVRFF | TGTGCCAGCAGTGAACTACCAGGGGTCCGGTTCTTC
TRBJ2-7 | TRBV7-3 | NA | TRBD1 | CASSQDRGPYEQYF | TGTGCCAGCAGCCAGGACAGGGGACCATACGAGCAGTACTTC
TRBJ1-1 | TRBV28 | NA | NA | CASSFWGNTEAFF | TGTGCCAGCAGTTTTTGGGGAAACACTGAAGCTTTCTTT
TRBJ2-2 | TRBV9 | NA | TRBD1 | CASNIPGTGGNGRESGELFF | TGTGCCAGCAACATACCCGGGACAGGGGGGAACGGGAGAGAATCCGGGGAGCTGTTTTTT
TRBJ2-5 | TRBV18 | NA | NA | CASSPGLGGETQYF | TGTGCCAGCTCACCGGGACTCGGGGGCGAGACCCAGTACTTC
TRBJ2-7 | TRBV18 | NA | NA | CASSPRGVGGLEQYF | TGTGCCAGCTCACCACGGGGTGTTGGGGGACTCGAGCAGTACTTC
TRBJ1-5 | TRBV27 | NA | NA | CASSFRSGQPQHF | TGTGCCAGCAGTTTCAGGAGTGGTCAGCCCCAGCATTTT
TRBJ2-5 | TRBV3-1/TRBV3-2 | NA | NA | CASSPNGRTLQETQYF | TGTGCCAGCAGTCCGAACGGGCGGACCCTCCAAGAGACCCAGTACTTC
TRBJ2-7 | TRBV7-2 | NA | NA | CASSLARVDYEQYF | TGTGCCAGCAGCTTAGCCAGGGTAGACTACGAGCAGTACTTC
TRBJ2-1 | TRBV12-3/TRBV12-4 | once | NA | CASSLGNEQFF | TGTGCCAGCAGTTTGGGGAATGAGCAGTTCTTC
TRBJ1-5 | TRBV18 | NA | NA | CASSVGGPQPQHF | TGTGCCAGCTCCGTAGGGGGTCCTCAGCCCCAGCATTTT
TRBJ1-3 | TRBV7-2 | NA | TRBD1 | CASSPYRGSGNTIYF | TGTGCCAGCAGCCCATACAGGGGATCTGGAAACACCATATATTTT
TRBJ1-6 | TRBV4-3 | NA | NA | CASSQDLGASYNSPLHF | TGCGCCAGCAGCCAAGATCTAGGGGCCTCCTATAATTCACCCCTCCACTTT
TRBJ1-5 | TRBV5-6 | once | NA | CASSSGPSAQHF | TGTGCCAGCAGCTCGGGCCCCTCGGCCCAGCATTTT
TRBJ1-5 | TRBV7-9 | NA | NA | CASSYGWSSGDYSNQPQHF | TGTGCCAGCAGCTACGGCTGGAGTTCGGGGGATTATAGCAATCAGCCCCAGCATTTT
TRBJ1-1 | TRBV30 | NA | NA | CAWSVGQEAFF | TGTGCCTGGAGTGTTGGTCAAGAGGCTTTCTTT
TRBJ1-1 | TRBV5-4 | NA | NA | CASSLAARGAEAFF | TGTGCCAGCAGCTTGGCGGCTCGAGGGGCTGAAGCTTTCTTT
TRBJ2-5 | TRBV5-1 | NA | NA | CASSLGGVLETQYF | TGCGCCAGCAGCTTGGGCGGGGTACTAGAGACCCAGTACTTC
TRBJ1-1 | TRBV29-1 | NA | NA | CSVATTAKEAFF | TGCAGCGTCGCCACGACAGCGAAAGAAGCTTTCTTT
TRBJ2-5 | TRBV3-1/TRBV3-2 | NA | TRBD2 | CASSSRMSSGETQYF | TGTGCCAGCAGCTCTAGGATGTCTAGCGGAGAGACCCAGTACTTC
TRBJ1-1 | TRBV6-6 | few | NA | CASSFGGAFATTEAFF | TGTGCCAGCAGTTTCGGAGGGGCATTCGCGACCACTGAAGCTTTCTTT
TRBJ1-1 | TRBV13 | NA | NA | CASSQGTVNTEAFF | TGTGCCAGCAGTCAAGGGACCGTGAACACTGAAGCTTTCTTT
TRBJ2-6 | TRBV4-3 | NA | NA | CASSHPGPRANVLTF | TGCGCCAGCAGCCATCCTGGGCCCCGGGCCAACGTCCTGACTTTC
TRBJ2-5 | TRBV25-1 | NA | NA | CASSEYEIKETQYF | TGTGCCAGCAGTGAATACGAGATAAAGGAGACCCAGTACTTC
TRBJ2-7 | TRBV4-2 | NA | TRBD2 | CASSQAVGAGGTYEQYF | TGTGCCAGCAGCCAAGCAGTCGGAGCGGGGGGGACCTACGAGCAGTACTTC
TRBJ2-1 | TRBV27 | NA | NA | CASSLWVGVDYNEQFF | TGTGCCAGCAGTTTATGGGTGGGGGTAGACTACAATGAGCAGTTCTTC
TRBJ1-1 | TRBV7-2 | NA | NA | CASRLATGNTEAFF | TGTGCCAGCAGGTTAGCTACAGGGAACACTGAAGCTTTCTTT
TRBJ2-3 | TRBV4-3 | NA | NA | CASSQAAGPADTQYF | TGCGCCAGCAGCCAAGCGGCGGGTCCCGCAGATACGCAGTATTTT
TRBJ1-2 | TRBV14 | NA | NA | CASSRLGGAKGPGYTF | TGTGCCAGCAGCCGGTTAGGAGGGGCGAAAGGACCTGGCTACACCTTC
TRBJ2-4 | TRBV7-9 | once | NA | CASSFGGSGIQYF | TGTGCCAGCAGCTTCGGAGGAAGTGGTATTCAGTACTTC
TRBJ2-3 | TRBV11-3 | NA | NA | CASSSVVREADTQYF | TGTGCCAGCAGCTCGGTTGTTAGGGAGGCAGATACGCAGTATTTT
TRBJ2-7 | TRBV2 | NA | NA | CASRAVGGQYF | TGTGCCAGCCGAGCGGTAGGAGGGCAGTACTTC
TRBJ2-5 | TRBV11-2 | NA | TRBD2 | CASMQRGGEETQYF | TGTGCCAGCATGCAGCGGGGGGGCGAAGAGACCCAGTACTTC
TRBJ2-3 | TRBV7-8 | NA | NA | CASSLRLGSDTQYF | TGTGCCAGCAGCTTACGTCTGGGTTCAGATACGCAGTATTTT
TRBJ1-5 | TRBV15 | NA | NA | CATSGKQWGQPQHF | TGTGCCACCAGCGGGAAACAGTGGGGTCAGCCCCAGCATTTT